This T cell receptor (beta chain) is from a study of blood T cell repertoires in COVID-19. Study in general: Italy, Spain and the United States were the sources of the convalescent and acute COVID-19 samples. Sources were T cells, B-cell-depleted T cells, or PBMCs; the material itself was cDNA or gDNA.

Repertoires were generated with immunoSEQ multiplex PCR, while TCRdb's copy carries only in-frame clones and drops some. Of 200,000 to 250,000 clones in the sample, approximately 83% were seen once. Germline values: CDR1 MGHRA, CDR2 YSYEKL. This CDR3 contains 18 residues. The ends lost 0 bases at V and 5 bases at J; junction bases unmatched: 13. The chain links TRBV4-1 to TRBJ2-1, with 7 bases that match TRBD2. This sequence originates from a woman in her thirties who had recovered from COVID-19. Sequenced: peripheral blood. CDR3 region: CASSQEREASGTNNEQFF. The CDR3 DNA is TGCGCCAGCAGCCAAGAAAGGGAGGCCTCCGGGACTAACAATGAGCAGTTCTTC.